The 23 T cell receptor beta chains below all came from one sample that was sequenced in a study of OX40 agonist ivuxolimab in advanced cancers. TCRdb's copy holds only in-frame clones and misses some; the assay was immunoSEQ multiplex PCR. Among roughly 90,000 clones listed, around 83% were seen once. Specimen: CD4+ or CD8+ T cells sorted from blood, collected in a trial of the OX40 agonist ivuxolimab. All receptors come from an adult with an advanced solid tumor such as melanoma, head and neck, liver or kidney cancer.

The chain links TRBV5-5 to TRBJ2-3; D is undetermined. The germline V gene has CDR1 SGHKS and CDR2 YYEKEE (reference sequence). The ends were cut back, 2 bases at V and 5 bases at J, with 15 bases in the middle. This CDR3 has 15 amino acids. The CDR3 sequence: CASSFNPSSQDTQYF. The CDR3 DNA sequence: TGTGCCAGCAGCTTCAACCCCTCCTCACAAGATACGCAGTATTTT.

The rearrangement uses TRBV7-3 and TRBJ2-2; perhaps TRBD2 as D (6 bases). Germline V gives CDR1 SGHTA, CDR2 FQGTGA. The germline V and J ends were trimmed by 8 bases and 3 bases, with 10 bases remaining between them. CDR3 length: 13 amino acids. CDR3 loop: CASRGSHTGELFF. The CDR3 nucleotides read TGTGCCAGCCGGGGGTCGCACACCGGGGAGCTGTTTTTT.

The V call is TRBV2, the J call TRBJ2-5; tentatively, D is TRBD1 (5 bases). Trimming shortened V by 3 bases and J by 5 bases, and 10 bases separated the two germline ends. CDR3 length equals 13 residues. CDR1 is SNHLY, CDR2 FYNNEI, per germline. The CDR3 DNA reads TGTGCCAGCAGTGACTCTGGGGCCGAGACCCAGTACTTC. Protein sequence: CASSDSGAETQYF.

This clone was observed a handful of times. The chain joins TRBV12-5 to TRBJ1-4; D is perhaps TRBD1 (5 bases). Germline loops: CDR1 LGHNT, CDR2 FRNRAP. The germline V and J ends were trimmed by 2 bases and 0 bases, with 19 bases remaining between them. The CDR3 loop spans 19 amino acids. The CDR3: CASGLPPGVGDPTNEKLFF. CDR3 coding DNA: TGTGCTAGTGGTTTGCCCCCGGGGGTAGGAGACCCAACTAATGAAAAACTGTTTTTT.

The J gene is TRBJ2-7, the V gene TRBV6-1; D gene uncertain. CDR1 and CDR2 (germline): MNHNS, SASEGT. The CDR3 sequence is 10 residues long. The CDR3 sequence: CCPSSYEQYV. DNA for the CDR3: TGTTGCCCGAGCTCCTACGAGCAGTACGTC.

The V gene is TRBV27, the J gene TRBJ2-7; possibly TRBD2 for D (5 bases). The germline V and J ends were trimmed by 5 bases and 7 bases, with 15 bases remaining between them. The CDR3 is 13 residues long. CDR1 is MNHEY and CDR2 is SMNVEV in the germline V gene (reference sequence). CDR3 sequence: CASSPAGRREQYF. Here the CDR3 DNA reads TGTGCCAGCAGTCCCGCGGGCCGGAGGGAGCAGTACTTC.

The chain is built from TRBV28 and TRBJ1-2; TRBD1 agrees at 7 bases. The CDR3 covers 14 residues. After removal of 6 bases from V and 6 bases from J, the junction contained 10 bases not matched to a gene. CDR1 and CDR2 from the germline V gene are MDHEN and SYDVKM. The CDR3 is CASSLLTGENGYTF. CDR3 DNA: TGTGCCAGCAGCCTTCTAACAGGGGAAAATGGCTACACCTTC.

The chain is built from TRBV7-3 and TRBJ2-5; 11 bases fit TRBD2. The CDR3 consists of 15 residues. After removal of 2 bases from V and 2 bases from J, the junction contained 1 base not matched to a gene. The germline V gene encodes CDR1 SGHTA and CDR2 FQGTGA. The CDR3 protein is CASSLSSGGQETQYF. The CDR3 nucleotides read TGTGCCAGCAGCTTATCTAGCGGGGGGCAAGAGACCCAGTACTTC.

This clone was found a few times. The chain joins TRBV6-5 to TRBJ1-1, with 11 bases that match TRBD1. J was trimmed by 3 bases and V by 10 bases; bases with no gene match: 4. The germline V gene has CDR1 MNHEY and CDR2 SVGAGI. The CDR3 sequence is 13 residues long. CDR3 in DNA: TGTGCCACCCGGACAGGGGGCTACACTGAAGCTTTCTTT. Encoded protein: CATRTGGYTEAFF.

CDR3 region: CAASRGQTNNEQFF. The CDR3 DNA reads TGTGCCGCCAGCCGTGGACAAACCAACAATGAGCAGTTCTTC. The chain joins TRBV10-3 to TRBJ2-1; the D gene is possibly TRBD1 (5 bases). Looked up from germline, CDR1 is ENHRY and CDR2 is SYGVKD. Trimming took off 11 bases at V and 5 bases at J, with 19 bases between the two ends. This CDR3 is built from 14 residues.

The chain has TRBV5-1 and TRBJ2-6, with D hard to call. V was shortened by 7 bases and J by 0 bases, with 8 bases between the two germline ends. CDR1 SGHRS and CDR2 YFSETQ come from the germline V gene. The CDR3 is 14 amino acids. CDR3 bases: TGCGCCAGCGGACCCAGCTCTGGGGCCAACGTCCTGACTTTC. Encoded protein: CASGPSSGANVLTF.

This sequence joins TRBV9 and TRBJ2-3; 9 nucleotides match TRBD2. Germline V gene data show CDR1 as SGDLS and CDR2 as YYNGEE. This CDR3 is built from 16 residues. Trimming at V came to 0 bases and at J to 2 bases, leaving 4 bases not matched to a gene. The CDR3 loop is CASSVEASGITDTQYF. For the CDR3, the DNA is TGTGCCAGCAGCGTAGAGGCTAGCGGGATCACAGATACGCAGTATTTT.

This clone has just a few counts. The chain uses TRBV28 and TRBJ1-1; no firm D call. The CDR3 is 14 residues long. With 1 base removed from V and 0 bases from J, the gap between germline ends came to 6 bases. Germline V lookup: CDR1 MDHEN, CDR2 SYDVKM. The DNA for the CDR3 is TGTGCCAGCAGTTTATTTTCAGTGAACACTGAAGCTTTCTTT. It yields the protein CASSLFSVNTEAFF.

The chain couples TRBV7-3 to TRBJ1-1, with D uncertain. Germline-derived CDR1 and CDR2 are SGHTA and FQGTGA. V lost 2 bases, J lost 8 bases, and 12 bases lay in between. This CDR3 is 13 amino acids long. DNA of the CDR3: TGTGCCAGCAGCTTACATGGATCTGCAGAAGCTTTCTTT. Amino acids: CASSLHGSAEAFF.

The V and J genes are TRBV19 and TRBJ2-2, with D possibly being TRBD2 (5 bases). Germline V gene lookup returns CDR1 LNHDA and CDR2 SQIVND (reference sequence). This CDR3 has 15 residues. Trimming took off 2 bases at V and 2 bases at J, with 9 bases between the two ends. DNA for the CDR3: TGTGCCAGTAGTATATCGCGGACTAACACCGGGGAGCTGTTTTTT. This gives the protein CASSISRTNTGELFF.

This clone was observed a handful of times. The gene calls are TRBV18 and TRBJ1-5, with D hard to call. Deletions cut 6 bases from V and 2 bases from J, with 8 bases between. Germline CDR1 is KGHSH and CDR2 is LQKENI. This CDR3 contains 13 residues. CDR3 amino acids: CASSPDGNQPQHF. CDR3 nucleotide sequence: TGTGCCAGCTCTCCCGACGGCAATCAGCCCCAGCATTTT.

The chain has TRBV19 and TRBJ2-5, with 7 bases that match TRBD2. The CDR3 is made up of 13 amino acids. The junction had 4 bases not matched to a gene; V was cut back by 5 bases and J by 4 bases. CDR1 and CDR2 (germline): LNHDA, SQIVND (reference sequence). In DNA, the CDR3 is TGTGCCAGTAGTGGGACTATCATAGAGACCCAGTACTTC. Protein: CASSGTIIETQYF. The full variable domain, completed using reference TRBV19 and TRBJ2-5, is DGGITQSPKYLFRKEGQNVTLSCEQNLNHDAMYWYRQDPGQGLRLIYYSQIVNDFQKGDIAEGYSVSREKKESFPLTVTSAQKNPTAFYLCASSGTIIETQYFGPGTRLLVL.

The V call is TRBV12-5, the J call TRBJ2-1, with a possible D match to TRBD2 (7 bases). Germline CDR1 is LGHNT and CDR2 is FRNRAP. V was cut by 3 bases and J by 2 bases, with 8 bases left in between. There are 14 residues in the CDR3. CDR3 sequence: CASGLGGAYNEQFF. As DNA, the CDR3 is TGTGCTAGTGGTTTAGGGGGGGCCTACAATGAGCAGTTCTTC.

There are a few counts of this clone. V gene TRBV11-2 combines with J gene TRBJ2-2; D gene ambiguous. This CDR3 spans 13 amino acids. Germline-derived CDR1 and CDR2 are SGHAT and FQNNGV. V was clipped by 5 bases and J by 3 bases, with 7 bases between them. The CDR3 loop is CASSRFDTGELFF. CDR3 DNA: TGTGCCAGCAGCCGGTTTGACACCGGGGAGCTGTTTTTT.

The chain carries TRBV11-2 and TRBJ2-7; tentatively, D is TRBD1 or TRBD2 (6 bases each). The CDR3 extends over 15 amino acids. Germline assignment: CDR1 SGHAT and CDR2 FQNNGV. The V gene lost 5 bases and the J gene lost 2 bases, with 16 bases spanning the gap. The CDR3 DNA reads TGTGCCAGCAGCGCGGGACAAGTCCTAACCTACGAGCAGTACTTC. Its protein is CASSAGQVLTYEQYF.

The J gene is TRBJ2-1, the V gene TRBV5-6; 8 nucleotides agree with TRBD1. The CDR3 has 15 residues. CDR1 is SGHDT and CDR2 is YYEEEE in the germline V gene. The J segment lost 4 bases and the V segment lost 4 bases, leaving 7 bases of the junction unmatched. The CDR3 sequence: CASSLRQGIYNEQFF. CDR3 nucleotides: TGTGCCAGCAGCCTCCGACAGGGGATTTACAATGAGCAGTTCTTC. The entire variable domain, with the rest obtained from reference TRBV5-6 and TRBJ2-1, is as follows: DAGVTQSPTHLIKTRGQQVTLRCSPKSGHDTVSWYQQALGQGPQFIFQYYEEEERQRGNFPDRFSGHQFPNYSSELNVNALLLGDSALYLCASSLRQGIYNEQFFGPGTRLTVL.

The genes are TRBV10-3 and TRBJ1-1; 7 bases are shared with TRBD1. The CDR3 loop spans 14 amino acids. CDR1 and CDR2 (germline): ENHRY, SYGVKD. The trim removed 6 bases at V and 4 bases at J, leaving 8 bases unmatched. In nucleotides, the CDR3 is TGTGCCATCAGAATCGAGGGACAGCCCACTGAAGCTTTCTTT. Its protein is CAIRIEGQPTEAFF.

This chain connects TRBV7-9 to TRBJ1-1; D might be TRBD1 (6 bases). Looked up from germline, CDR1 is SEHNR and CDR2 is FQNEAQ (reference sequence). The CDR3 spans 13 residues. V lost 1 base, J lost 7 bases, and 10 bases lay in between. The CDR3 sequence: CASSLEGGGEAFF. The CDR3 DNA sequence: TGTGCCAGCAGCTTAGAGGGGGGCGGTGAAGCTTTCTTT.